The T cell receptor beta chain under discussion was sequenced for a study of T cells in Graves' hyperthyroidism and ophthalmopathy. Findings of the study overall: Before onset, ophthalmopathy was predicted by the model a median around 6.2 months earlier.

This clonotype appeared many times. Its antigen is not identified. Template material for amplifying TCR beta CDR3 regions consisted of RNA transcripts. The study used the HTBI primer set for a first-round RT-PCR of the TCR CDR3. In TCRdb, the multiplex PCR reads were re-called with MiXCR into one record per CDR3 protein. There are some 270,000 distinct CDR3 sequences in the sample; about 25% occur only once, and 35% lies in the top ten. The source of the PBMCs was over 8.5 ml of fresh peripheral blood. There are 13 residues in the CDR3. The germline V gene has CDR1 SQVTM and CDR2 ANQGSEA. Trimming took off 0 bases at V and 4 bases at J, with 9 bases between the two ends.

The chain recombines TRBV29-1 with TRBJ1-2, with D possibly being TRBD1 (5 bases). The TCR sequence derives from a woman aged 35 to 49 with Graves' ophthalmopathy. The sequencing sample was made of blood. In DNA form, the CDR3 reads TGCAGCGTTGAAGATCGACAGCTCTATGGCTACACCTTC. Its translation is CSVEDRQLYGYTF.